Here is one T cell receptor beta chain with its context. This entry is derived from a study of blood T cell repertoires in COVID-19. Overall study context: Some COVID-19 samples were acute and others convalescent; all came from the United States, Italy and Spain. Nucleic acid was either cDNA or gDNA, and it came from T cells, B-cell-depleted T cells, or PBMCs.

Source study methods: It was from reference gene primer amplification that nucleated cell counts were estimated. Only in-frame clones appear in the TCRdb table, and some are missing; sequencing was by immunoSEQ multiplex PCR. The D gene and trimming were derived from the DNA, and the V and J assignments and clone size from that table. Of 85,000 to 100,000 clones in the sample, around nine tenths were seen once. Patients of the Seattle cohort, enrolled during active infection, were followed longitudinally. The sequence derives from a man aged 45-60 years with COVID-19, enrolled during active disease. Sequenced sample: peripheral blood.

The chain's CDR3 is CASSQERGGVYEQYF. The CDR3 coding sequence is TGCGCCAGCAGCCAAGAGCGGGGAGGGGTTTACGAGCAGTACTTC. The chain links TRBV4-1 to TRBJ2-7; 7 positions agree with TRBD2. Germline V gene data show CDR1 as MGHRA and CDR2 as YSYEKL. The trim removed 0 bases at V and 4 bases at J, leaving 6 bases unmatched. The CDR3 sequence is 15 residues long.